This record concerns one TCR beta chain sequence. Its recognized antigen is unknown. Base-call qualities are not available, and no considerably larger clone is one nucleotide away. Library preparation was by the immunoSEQ multiplex PCR assay. The multiplex PCR relied on a mix of 60 forward primers for TCR Vbeta segments and 13 reverse primers for TCR Jbeta segments. Amplification of the CDR3 region of rearranged TCR beta genes was performed with a multiplex PCR assay on genomic DNA. The Illumina HiSeq System was used to sequence the amplified TCR beta libraries as 87-base-pair reads. The source study handled its data this way. Across the roughly 670 repertoires, a later analysis counted around 80 million unique TCR beta chains, around 11 million of which were shared by at least two donors. A nearest-neighbor algorithm error-corrected the raw reads and collapsed the reads into unique sequences, merging closely related sequences to remove PCR and sequencing errors. Alignment of CDR3 sequences to IMGT reference sequences was used to assign V, D and J gene segments. Each retained sequence needed at least a six-nucleotide match to both a V gene segment and a J gene segment. Rearrangements were classified as productive when the CDR3 lacked stop codons and remained in frame with V and J, and all other rearrangements were classified as non-productive. CDR3 was defined according to IMGT convention as the region running from the second conserved V-encoded cysteine to the conserved J-encoded phenylalanine. In an earlier analysis of 500 to 650 of the donors, sequences lacking an unambiguous match to a single V gene segment were excluded. In an earlier analysis of roughly 500 of the donors, V segments were called functional above 56.7% productive rearrangements and were called segregating when the between-donor standard deviation exceeded 5%. A statistical classification framework was developed to diagnose cytomegalovirus status using the catalog of TCR beta chain sequences. In a later analysis, V and J genes were assigned by comparing TCR nucleotide sequences against IMGT/GENE-DB human TR gene sequences. The TCRdist pipeline was used in a later analysis to assign CDR3 sequences and most-parsimonious VDJ recombination scenarios. In a later analysis, each TCR beta chain was defined by its CDR3 amino acid sequence together with its V-gene family, and reads without a unique V-gene family were excluded. To address suspected cross-contamination and a sequencing artifact, a later analysis removed some 620 highly shared, low-generation-probability nucleotide sequences. In a later analysis, a clonal expansion index for each public chain was calculated from normalized within-repertoire ranks of inferred template counts. Generation probabilities in a later analysis came from a VDJ recombination model fitted to out-of-frame rearrangements, and those results were checked against IGoR. In a later analysis, hypergeometric tests were used to score TCR-TCR, TCR-HLA and TCR-CMV co-occurrence, with a repertoire-size bias correction applied to TCR pairs. In a later analysis, false discovery rates were estimated by permuting HLA or CMV assignments 20 times. In a later analysis, co-occurring TCRs were grouped with DBSCAN, and TCRdist sequence similarity was added when clustering was performed within HLA-allele-positive subsets. Repertoires with fewer than 30,000 or more than 120,000 public chains, plus five repertoires with anomalous nucleotide sharing, were excluded from co-occurrence clustering. What TCRdb holds here is the immuneACCESS table cut down to in-frame rearrangements. Part of the clones is not present; checked against another copy, under half of the missing clones reflect an unresolved V gene, and the others are unexplained. V and J calls and clone size are as listed in that table; D and trimming were resolved from the DNA. For this sample the table gives 85,000 to 120,000 clones, of which roughly 77% were detected only once. The top ten constitute 2.5% of the sample.

The cohort comprised under 700 healthy bone marrow donors. At the time of sampling, all cohort members were nominally healthy, though unrecorded immune exposures were likely present. The donor was CMV seronegative and belonged to the group of 320 or so seronegative cohort members. Each donor provided a peripheral blood sample, and peripheral blood mononuclear cells were used for TCR beta sequencing. The Qiagen DNeasy Blood Extraction Kit was used to extract genomic DNA from the blood cell samples. Germline trimming: 5 bases from V, 4 bases from J; junction bases outside gene matches: 10. The CDR3, cysteine through phenylalanine, is 15 amino acids long. Only CDR3 DNA is held: 45 bases, read in frame from base 1. CDR1 and CDR2, looked up from the germline V gene, are SGHAT and FQNNGV. The data are from a study of cytomegalovirus exposure and HLA in healthy donors (dated by TCRdb to about 2017). Background on the whole study: An earlier analysis of some 620 of the donors reported about 280 Gb of sequence data and about 120 million unique TCR beta sequences obtained from roughly 180 million T cells. An early release that covered about 600 HLA-typed donors contained approximately 290 gigabases of sequencing data and 70 million to 100 million unique TCR sequences. Of the roughly 400 genotyped donors, 81% were placed in the genetic ancestry cluster associated with self-reported Caucasian donors. The study was designed to test whether signatures of past pathogen exposure could be identified by cataloging public T cell receptors. The study profiled the T cell repertoires of fewer than 850 subjects by immunosequencing and related them to cytomegalovirus serostatus. A separate validation cohort of roughly 130 different subjects was used in addition to the approximately 700-subject first cohort. The study combined high-throughput TCR immunosequencing, statistical association of individual TCRs with disease status, and machine learning to predict cytomegalovirus infection status. In a later analysis, previously published TCR beta repertoires from 666 donors were re-analyzed and high-resolution HLA genotyping was added so that TCR occurrence patterns could be studied. Rather than drawing on any new phenotypic data, the later analysis identified candidate immune exposures from TCR beta sequences and the way those sequences occurred across donors. An earlier analysis of around 580 of the donors used high-throughput TCR beta sequencing to judge whether each TCR beta V gene segment behaved as functional or pseudogenic. Donor age, sex, ethnicity and CMV serostatus were compiled together with the repertoire data. A later genetic analysis took genome-wide SNP genotypes for about 55% of the 666 donors and used that subset as a discovery cohort. All discovery cohort repertoires had been generated on a single sequencing platform. Both class I and class II loci were covered by HLA typing, at four-digit resolution. Typing coverage differed by locus: A, B, C, DRB1 and DQB1 were typed in roughly 620-630 donors, DQA1 in approximately 520, DPA1 in around 610, and DPB1 in roughly 470. Several DR-DQ haplotypes were handled as single units for association and clustering, since linkage in the cohort was strong. Across under 500 genotyped donors of the cohort, an average of approximately 220,000 unique TCR beta nucleotide sequences per donor were sequenced, and roughly a sixth of those sequences were non-productive.

Paper-wide results and their limitations: According to a later analysis, most CMV-associated TCR beta chains appeared to be HLA-restricted, and the HLA associations seemed to be driven largely by CMV exposure. A later analysis reported that several top co-occurrence clusters appeared linked to parvovirus B19, influenza, CMV and Epstein-Barr virus. Correlated functional status among segregating V segments might reflect linkage disequilibrium, but an unknown experimental factor could not be ruled out. Compared with equally common non-associated chains, HLA-associated TCR beta chains in a later analysis were more clonally expanded and had lower generation probabilities. Sequencing depth was assumed to be roughly uniform across donors in the presence/absence analyses, though that assumption may not hold. V-gene and J-gene trimming of TCR beta chains was associated with a missense DCLRE1C variant in a later genetic analysis, and the association was replicated in an independent cohort. Some IMGT-functional V segments, including TRBV6-2 and TRBV6-3, could not be told apart with the 87-base-pair reads, so those segments were excluded. Most TCR sequences were observed very rarely across donors, whereas some public TCRs were present in many individuals. A group of highly shared sequence variants was considered likely to be a technical artifact of the sequencing pipeline. Assigning TCR associations to individual alleles was difficult when HLA alleles, especially DR and DQ, strongly co-occurred. Only TCR beta chains were sequenced in this cohort, and the absence of alpha or paired-chain data limited detectable features. It was suggested by the authors that the approach could potentially be generalized to other disease states and immunological phenotypes. A few of the identified cytomegalovirus-associated TCR beta chains were confirmed in vitro to be specific for cytomegalovirus antigens. Because HLA typing was missing for some donors at each locus, association tests included only the typed subset. CMV serostatus was the only immune exposure information available for the cohort. A later analysis found that TCR association rates varied across HLA loci, with DRB1 alleles showing the most associated TCRs and HLA-C alleles the fewest. Specific HLA alleles were associated with about 17,000 TCR beta sequences at a false discovery rate of 0.05 in a later analysis. In an earlier analysis of around 600 of the donors, most TCR beta V segments appeared in productive rearrangements about 87% or about 30% of the time, broadly matching IMGT annotations. The classifier was reported to diagnose cytomegalovirus status with high specificity and sensitivity in both the original cohort and the validation cohort. Compared with the roughly 670-donor mean, donors in an Asian-associated ancestry cluster had fewer N-insertions in productive TCRs, according to a later genetic analysis. Because counts were too low, about 15 rarely observed V segments, including chromosome 9 orphons, were left out of the earlier analysis of 587 of the donors. The study gave a list of around 170 TCR beta chains associated with cytomegalovirus. A further reported finding was that TCR beta sequences accurately predicted the HLA-A and HLA-B alleles for most subjects in the first cohort.

Source material: PBMCs. The chain uses TRBV11-2 and TRBJ1-1, and TRBD1 aligns with 7 junction nucleotides. This clonotype originated in a man aged 40-49 years in good health and CMV-seronegative. The CDR3 protein sequence reads: CASSPRQGGGTEAFF. The DNA sequence follows: TGTGCCAGCAGCCCGCGACAGGGTGGAGGCACTGAAGCTTTCTTT.